This T cell receptor (beta chain) appears in the sequencing data of a study of blood T cell repertoires in COVID-19. Study-level information: Specimens from acute and convalescent COVID-19 originated in the United States, Italy and Spain. T cells, B-cell-depleted T cells, or PBMCs provided the cDNA or gDNA that served as material.

Profiled with immunoSEQ multiplex PCR; TCRdb holds only in-frame clones, not every one. In the table there are over 150,000 clones, more than 85% of which are singletons. Seattle researchers signed up patients amid active infection and tracked them longitudinally. Trimming pared 5 bases from V and 7 bases from J, leaving 11 bases between. This CDR3 spans 13 amino acids. The germline CDR1 and CDR2 sequences are LNHDA and SQIVND (reference sequence). The chain carries TRBV19 and TRBJ2-2; D possibly corresponds to TRBD2 (5 bases). This receptor was identified in a woman aged 80 or over with COVID-19, enrolled during active disease. Sequences were obtained from peripheral blood. The CDR3 region is CASSERSGGELFF. DNA for the CDR3: TGTGCCAGTAGTGAGCGGTCGGGCGGGGAGCTGTTTTTT.